This record looks at one T cell receptor (beta chain) sequence and its context. This specimen comes from a study of graft-versus-host responses after intestinal transplantation. Whole-study context: Those transplanted obtained multivisceral, liver-intestinal, or isolated intestinal grafts. Every one of the recipients received anti-thymocyte globulin induction and afterwards took tacrolimus and steroids for about 3 years.

Study-level results: Early post-transplant falls in HvG clones accompanied the peak levels of circulating GvH clones.

Using immunoSEQ multiplex PCR, the repertoire was profiled, and TCRdb retains in-frame clones only, with some absent. Of 13,000 to 15,000 clones listed, 35% to 45% are singletons. The germline V gene has CDR1 SGHTA and CDR2 FQGNSA. Trimming cost V 5 bases and J 4 bases; bases outside gene matches: 9. This CDR3 contains 18 residues. V usage is TRBV7-2 and J usage is TRBJ2-1, with TRBD2 matching over 15 bases. The sequence derives from a human patient who received an intestinal transplant. The sample here was alloreactive CD4+ T cells from a mixed lymphocyte reaction culture, taken before intestinal transplant. The subset here: CFSE-low proliferating T cells sorted from roughly 6-day pre-transplant mixed lymphocyte reaction (GvH or HvG direction). The CDR3 sequence is CASSRWTSGGAVYNEQFF. The CDR3 region has the DNA TGTGCCAGCAGCCGTTGGACTAGCGGGGGGGCCGTGTACAATGAGCAGTTCTTC.